What follows are 21 T cell receptor beta chains derived from one specimen sequenced in a study of early T cells in non-severe SARS-CoV-2 infection (dated by TCRdb to the early 2020s). Library construction relied on 5' RACE. The sequencer was a NextSeq 500. TCRdb reprocessed the public reads (quality trimming at Q25 with fastp, clone calling with MiXCR) and kept in-frame beta chains. Identical CDR3 proteins give one entry, which carries the most common genes and DNA. For this sample there are 25,000 to 35,000 distinct CDR3 sequences; 3% to 5% appear just once. Of the sample, around 8.8% is held by the ten largest clones. Sequencing used whole blood. The receptor source for this set is an adult who was a healthcare worker with PCR-confirmed SARS-CoV-2 infection or an uninfected control (not recorded which).

The rearrangement joins TRBV6-5 to TRBJ2-7, with D maybe TRBD2 (6 bases). Trimming removed 5 bases from V and 0 bases from J, with 14 bases in between. Germline loops: CDR1 MNHEY, CDR2 SVGAGI. This CDR3 region has 15 residues. CDR3 nucleotide sequence: TGTGCCAGCAGTAGGGAGGCCCCTAGCTCCTACGAGCAGTACTTC. Translating it yields CASSREAPSSYEQYF.

In its sample, this clonotype was seen many times. The V gene is TRBV10-2, the J gene TRBJ1-3; maybe TRBD1 (5 bases). The ends were cut back, 8 bases at V and 2 bases at J, with 7 bases in the middle. The length of the CDR3 is 12 residues. Germline V gene sequence: CDR1 WSHSY, CDR2 SAAADI. CDR3 DNA sequence: TGCGCCAGCTGGGGGGCTGGAAACACCATATATTTT. This codes for CASWGAGNTIYF.

This clonotype was seen repeatedly, ten times or more. The V and J genes are TRBV11-1 and TRBJ2-5, with 9 bases matching TRBD1. Germline V gene lookup returns CDR1 SGHAT and CDR2 FQDESV (reference sequence). V gave up 4 bases and J gave up 5 bases; unmatched junction bases: 8. CDR3 size: 15 residues. The CDR3 is CASSWGDRAPETQYF. The CDR3 region has the DNA TGTGCCAGCAGCTGGGGGGACAGGGCCCCGGAGACCCAGTACTTC. Filled out from reference TRBV11-1 and TRBJ2-5, the complete variable domain reads EAEVAQSPRYKITEKSQAVAFWCDPISGHATLYWYRQILGQGPELLVQFQDESVVDDSQLPKDRFSAERLKGVDSTLKIQPAELGDSAMYLCASSWGDRAPETQYFGPGTRLLVL.

This clonotype was observed many times. The chain recombines TRBV3-1 with TRBJ2-7; TRBD2 aligns across 7 bases. CDR1 and CDR2 from the germline V gene are LGHDT and YNNKEL (reference sequence). V shed 1 base, J shed 5 bases, and the junction held 5 bases outside the gene matches. The CDR3 runs 14 residues. The CDR3 is CASSQGGRNDEQYF. The CDR3 coding sequence is TGTGCCAGCAGCCAAGGCGGGAGAAATGACGAGCAGTACTTC.

The sample holds many counts of this clonotype. V is TRBV11-2 and J is TRBJ1-4, with D perhaps TRBD1 (6 bases). Trimming removed 3 bases from V and 8 bases from J, with 13 bases in between. The germline CDR1 and CDR2 sequences are SGHAT and FQNNGV. The CDR3 has 14 amino acids. CDR3 sequence (DNA): TGTGCCAGCAGCTTGACAGGACCAAGGGAAAAACTGTTTTTT. Protein: CASSLTGPREKLFF.

This clonotype showed up many times. The gene calls are TRBV15 and TRBJ1-1; D uncertain. CDR1 is LNHNV, CDR2 YYDKDF, per germline (reference sequence). The CDR3 length is 15 residues. Trimming stripped 5 bases from V and 1 base from J, with 14 bases between. CDR3 loop: CATSRNRGGNTEAFF. DNA of the CDR3: TGTGCCACCAGCCGCAACCGGGGTGGGAACACTGAAGCTTTCTTT. Full variable domain (missing parts from reference TRBV15 and TRBJ1-1): DAMVIQNPRYQVTQFGKPVTLSCSQTLNHNVMYWYQQKSSQAPKLLFHYYDKDFNNEADTPDNFQSRRPNTSFCFLDIRSPGLGDTAMYLCATSRNRGGNTEAFFGQGTRLTVV.

This clonotype was picked up many times. V gene TRBV7-7 combines with J gene TRBJ2-5; D not resolved. The length of the CDR3 is 12 residues. The V and J ends lost 6 bases and 5 bases respectively, with 10 bases between them. The germline V gene encodes CDR1 SSHAT and CDR2 FNYEAQ (reference sequence). CDR3 DNA sequence: TGTGCCAGCAGTCCGATCGGGGAGACCCAGTACTTC. Protein sequence: CASSPIGETQYF.

This clonotype was found many times. This rearrangement joins TRBV25-1 to TRBJ1-2; the D is unclear. V lost 0 bases to trimming and J lost 4 bases, with 6 bases between them. This CDR3 has 13 amino acids. Germline values: CDR1 MGHDK, CDR2 SYGVNS. CDR3 bases: TGTGCCAGCAGTGAATATAGAGGCTATGGCTACACCTTC. Its translation is CASSEYRGYGYTF.

This clonotype has only a few counts. V usage is TRBV3-1 and J usage is TRBJ1-5, with D tentatively TRBD1 (6 bases). This CDR3 contains 17 residues. The germline CDR1 and CDR2 sequences are LGHDT and YNNKEL (reference sequence). With 1 base removed from V and 0 bases from J, the gap between germline ends came to 13 bases. This CDR3 reads CASSQVRGALSNQPQHF. DNA for the CDR3: TGTGCCAGCAGCCAAGTTAGGGGGGCGCTTAGCAATCAGCCCCAGCATTTT.

This clonotype was seen repeatedly, ten times or more. The chain joins TRBV6-1 to TRBJ2-3, with 12 bases aligning to TRBD2. Per germline, CDR1 MNHNS and CDR2 SASEGT. The CDR3 totals 16 residues. V lost 7 bases to trimming and J lost 6 bases; unmatched junction nucleotides: 11. DNA of the CDR3: TGTGCCAGCACAGGACTAGCGGGGAACCCGGGGGATACGCAGTATTTT. Translation gives CASTGLAGNPGDTQYF.

This clonotype was seen repeatedly, ten times or more. The rearrangement links TRBV20-1 to TRBJ2-1; maybe TRBD2 (5 bases). Germline V CDR1 and CDR2: DFQATT, SNEGSKA (reference sequence). This CDR3 comprises 13 residues. Trimming stripped 5 bases from V and 1 base from J, with 9 bases between. The CDR3 sequence: CSAGERSYNEQFF. CDR3 DNA sequence: TGCAGTGCTGGGGAGAGGTCCTACAATGAGCAGTTCTTC.

This clonotype was counted many times. V and J are TRBV5-1 and TRBJ1-1; a weak D match, TRBD1 (6 bases). The germline V gene encodes CDR1 SGHRS and CDR2 YFSETQ. CDR3 length: 15 residues. Trimming shortened V by 2 bases and J by 1 base, and 12 bases separated the two germline ends. CDR3 sequence: CASSFPGQTNTEAFF. The CDR3 nucleotides read TGCGCCAGCAGCTTTCCGGGACAAACGAACACTGAAGCTTTCTTT.

This clonotype is classed as medium-sized. This chain links TRBV20-1 with TRBJ2-1; D remains unclear. Germline V gene lookup returns CDR1 DFQATT and CDR2 SNEGSKA (reference sequence). This CDR3 has 15 amino acids. The V end was cut by 1 base, the J end by 0 bases, with 10 bases between. This CDR3 reads CSARAISSSYNEQFF. As DNA, the CDR3 is TGCAGTGCTAGAGCGATTAGCTCCTCCTACAATGAGCAGTTCTTC.

This clonotype showed up many times. The CDR3 here is CATSSPDGYRNQPQHF. CDR3 DNA sequence: TGTGCCACCAGCTCACCTGACGGATACCGCAATCAGCCCCAGCATTTT. The J gene is TRBJ1-5, the V gene TRBV15, with D unclear. V gave up 5 bases and J gave up 2 bases, with 16 bases separating them. In germline, CDR1 is LNHNV, CDR2 YYDKDF (reference sequence). This CDR3 is built from 16 residues.

This clonotype has ten or more counts. The chain links TRBV20-1 to TRBJ2-5; TRBD2 aligns across 10 bases. After removal of 6 bases from V and 5 bases from J, the junction contained 15 bases not matched to a gene. This CDR3 region has 16 residues. Germline lookup yields CDR1 DFQATT and CDR2 SNEGSKA (reference sequence). Written as DNA, the CDR3 is TGCAGTGCCACTCTAGCGGGGGCCGTTCTAGGGGAGACCCAGTACTTC. Translating it yields CSATLAGAVLGETQYF.

This clonotype has a count of ten or more. The genes are TRBV5-1 and TRBJ1-1; no firm D call. The CDR3 runs to 16 residues. Trimming removed 7 bases from V and 5 bases from J, with 24 bases in between. Germline CDR1 is SGHRS and CDR2 is YFSETQ. CDR3 loop: CASQIDVSPGRTEAFF. The CDR3 DNA is TGCGCCAGCCAAATCGATGTTAGCCCCGGGCGGACTGAAGCTTTCTTT.

This clonotype was recorded at least ten times. The rearrangement links TRBV9 to TRBJ2-7; D is ambiguous. The CDR3 spans 15 residues. Trimming stripped 0 bases from V and 4 bases from J, with 14 bases between. Germline V CDR1 and CDR2: SGDLS, YYNGEE. CDR3 sequence: CASSVDVGPLYEQYF. The CDR3 coding sequence is TGTGCCAGCAGCGTAGATGTAGGGCCCCTGTACGAGCAGTACTTC.

This clonotype has ten or more counts. The chain combines TRBV3-1 with TRBJ2-1, with 13 positions matching TRBD2. The germline V gene has CDR1 LGHDT and CDR2 YNNKEL (reference sequence). This CDR3 spans 17 amino acids. After removal of 1 base from V and 12 bases from J, the junction contained 12 bases not matched to a gene. Written as DNA, the CDR3 is TGTGCCAGCAGCCAAGCTCGACTAGCGGGGGGCCTGAAGGTGCAGTTCTTC. Translated, it gives CASSQARLAGGLKVQFF.

There are many counts of this clonotype. J is TRBJ1-2 and V is TRBV7-8; no reliable D call. The length of the CDR3 is 13 residues. The V gene lost 2 bases and the J gene lost 7 bases, with 11 bases spanning the gap. Germline CDR1 reads SGHVS; CDR2 reads FQNEAQ. The CDR3 reads CASSLLPGVGYTF. The CDR3 DNA reads as TGTGCCAGCAGCTTATTGCCCGGGGTTGGCTACACCTTC.

This clonotype was seen at least ten times. The chain has TRBV6-5 and TRBJ2-2; no reliable D call. This CDR3 is built from 20 residues. Germline V gives CDR1 MNHEY, CDR2 SVGAGI. Trimming stripped 5 bases from V and 2 bases from J, with 27 bases between. CDR3 coding DNA: TGTGCCAGCAGTACCGATAAATTTACCGGGTCCCCTTTTAACACCGGGGAGCTGTTTTTT. Its translation is CASSTDKFTGSPFNTGELFF.

This clonotype has only a few counts. J is TRBJ1-4 and V is TRBV5-1; D gene uncertain. The ends were cut back, 1 base at V and 8 bases at J, with 12 bases in the middle. The CDR3 is made up of 14 amino acids. Germline assignment: CDR1 SGHRS and CDR2 YFSETQ. For the CDR3, the DNA is TGCGCCAGCAGCTTGCAGTCGGAAGGAGAAAAACTGTTTTTT. Translating it yields CASSLQSEGEKLFF.